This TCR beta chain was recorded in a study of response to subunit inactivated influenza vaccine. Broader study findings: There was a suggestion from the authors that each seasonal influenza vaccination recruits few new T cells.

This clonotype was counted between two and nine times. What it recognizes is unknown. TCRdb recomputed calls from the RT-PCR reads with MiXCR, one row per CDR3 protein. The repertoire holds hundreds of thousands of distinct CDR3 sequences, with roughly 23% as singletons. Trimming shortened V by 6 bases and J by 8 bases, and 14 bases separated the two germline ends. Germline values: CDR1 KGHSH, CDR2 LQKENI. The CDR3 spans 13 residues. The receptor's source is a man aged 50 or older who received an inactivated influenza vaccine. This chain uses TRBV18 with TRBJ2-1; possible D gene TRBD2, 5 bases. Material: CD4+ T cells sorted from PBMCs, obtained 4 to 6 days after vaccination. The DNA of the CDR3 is TGTGCCAGCTCGGCCGGGATCGCGGATGAGCAGTTCTTC. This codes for CASSAGIADEQFF.